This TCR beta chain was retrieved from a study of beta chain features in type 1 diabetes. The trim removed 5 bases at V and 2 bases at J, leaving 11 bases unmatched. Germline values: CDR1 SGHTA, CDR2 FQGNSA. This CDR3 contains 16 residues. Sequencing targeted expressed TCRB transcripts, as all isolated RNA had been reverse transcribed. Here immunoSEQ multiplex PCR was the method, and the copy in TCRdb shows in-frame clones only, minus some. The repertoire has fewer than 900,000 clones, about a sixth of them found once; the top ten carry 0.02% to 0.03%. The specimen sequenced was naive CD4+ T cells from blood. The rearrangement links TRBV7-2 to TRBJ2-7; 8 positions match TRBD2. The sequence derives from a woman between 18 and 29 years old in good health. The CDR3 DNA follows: TGTGCCAGCAGCCCAACGATCGGGGGGGGTACCTACGAGCAGTACTTC. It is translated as CASSPTIGGGTYEQYF.